This is a list of T cell receptor beta chains from one sample in a study of T cell responses to AZD1222 COVID-19 vaccine. Assay: immunoSEQ multiplex PCR; the TCRdb copy retains only in-frame clones and omits some. The sample includes approximately 160,000 clones, 94% of them seen just once. The sequences come from peripheral blood, collected 28 days after the second AZD1222 dose. The receptors originated from an adult who received the AZD1222 COVID-19 vaccine. CDR3s include the opening cysteine and the closing phenylalanine or tryptophan. A D gene is named only where the DNA matches it firmly. The size field is filled for only some rows; it gives once, few, many or a size class.

abundance	v_gene	d_gene	j_gene	CDR3nt	CDR3aa
once	TRBV28	NA	TRBJ1-5	TGTGCCAGCAGTCCGGACCTCAATCAGCCCCAGCATTTT	CASSPDLNQPQHF
NA	TRBV7-2	TRBD1	TRBJ1-1	TGTGCCAGCAGGTATCTCCAGGGGGTGAACACTGAAGCTTTCTTT	CASRYLQGVNTEAFF
NA	TRBV28	NA	TRBJ2-7	TGTGCCAGCAGTTTTTACTCAGAGGTCGCCTACGAGCAGTACTTC	CASSFYSEVAYEQYF
NA	TRBV7-9	NA	TRBJ2-7	TGTGCCAGCAGCGGGGGGGACAGCTACGAGCAGTACTTC	CASSGGDSYEQYF
NA	TRBV19	TRBD2	TRBJ2-1	TGTGCCAGTAGTTACGGGACTACAAATTACAATGAGCAGTTCTTC	CASSYGTTNYNEQFF
NA	TRBV19	NA	TRBJ1-2	TGTGCCAGTAGTTTTGGGCAGAATAATGGCTACACCTTC	CASSFGQNNGYTF
NA	TRBV6-6	NA	TRBJ2-1	TGTGCCACCTTTGGGCTGTCCAATGAGCAGTTCTTC	CATFGLSNEQFF
NA	TRBV7-9	TRBD1	TRBJ1-2	TGTGCCAGCAGCTTAGAGCCCCGGGACAGCATCTATGGCTACACCTTC	CASSLEPRDSIYGYTF
NA	TRBV18	TRBD2	TRBJ2-3	TGTGCCAGCTCACCGGGACTAGAGTCAGATACGCAGTATTTT	CASSPGLESDTQYF
NA	TRBV4-1	TRBD1	TRBJ1-2	TGCGCCAGCAGCCATGGAGCAGGGGGGGCGCAGGGGGCGGTTGGCTACACCTTC	CASSHGAGGAQGAVGYTF
once	TRBV6-6	NA	TRBJ2-2	TGTGCCAGCAGTTACTCAGGGGCTGGGACCGGGGAGCTGTTTTTT	CASSYSGAGTGELFF
NA	TRBV4-3	TRBD2	TRBJ2-7	TGCGCCAGCAGCCTGAGACTAGCGGGAGCTTCCTACGAGCAGTACTTC	CASSLRLAGASYEQYF
NA	TRBV6-4	NA	TRBJ2-7	TGTGCCAGCAGTGACGGCTACGAGCAGTACTTC	CASSDGYEQYF
NA	TRBV6-5	NA	TRBJ1-3	TGTGCCAGCAGTAACGGACAGGGAAACACCATATATTTT	CASSNGQGNTIYF
NA	TRBV5-6	TRBD1	TRBJ1-4	TGTGCCAGCAGCTCTGTCCCGGGACAGGCTGAAAAACTGTTTTTT	CASSSVPGQAEKLFF
NA	TRBV5-1	NA	TRBJ1-1	TGCGCCAGCAGCGTGGGCACTGAAGCTTTCTTT	CASSVGTEAFF
NA	TRBV3-1/TRBV3-2	NA	TRBJ2-6	TGTGCCAGCAGAGGTTCCGGATCCGTTTCTGGGGCCAACGTCCTGACTTTC	CASRGSGSVSGANVLTF
NA	TRBV30	TRBD1	TRBJ1-1	TGTGCCTGGAGGGGGACAGGGGGTCCGAACACTGAAGCTTTCTTT	CAWRGTGGPNTEAFF
NA	TRBV7-8	NA	TRBJ1-4	TGTGCCAGCAGCTCCGGACGGTTTAATGAAAAACTGTTTTTT	CASSSGRFNEKLFF
once	TRBV11-2	NA	TRBJ1-1	TGTGCCAGCAGCTTAGTCACACACAACACTGAAGCTTTCTTT	CASSLVTHNTEAFF
NA	TRBV27	NA	TRBJ2-7	TGTGCCAGCAGACCGGTGCAGGGTTCCTACGAGCAGTACTTC	CASRPVQGSYEQYF
NA	TRBV30	NA	TRBJ1-1	TGTGCCTGGGTCGGGGGTACTGAAGCTTTCTTT	CAWVGGTEAFF